Presented here are 3 T cell receptor beta chains from one specimen sequenced in a study of CD8+ T cells in alopecia areata. The treatment was: oral pan-JAK inhibitor, 5-10 mg twice daily. Isolated RNA was reverse transcribed into cDNA used as the sequencing template. The repertoire was sequenced with immunoSEQ multiplex PCR; TCRdb's copy has only in-frame clones and lacks some. The sample has under 200,000 clones, around three fifths seen once. This specimen consisted of CD4+ T cells sorted from blood, obtained at week 24, from a patient treated with tofacitinib. These receptors originate from a human donor with alopecia areata.

This clone was detected only a few times. The J gene is TRBJ2-7, the V gene TRBV6-5; 8 bases are a match to TRBD1. CDR1 MNHEY and CDR2 SVGAGI come from the germline V gene. The CDR3 is 13 residues long. The V and J ends lost 8 bases and 2 bases, in that order; junction bases with no gene match: 5. The CDR3 coding sequence is TGTGCCAGCGGTCGACAGGGGCCCTACGAGCAGTACTTC. Amino acids: CASGRQGPYEQYF.

This chain links TRBV10-3 with TRBJ2-7, with D possibly matching TRBD1 (5 bases). This CDR3 region has 14 residues. CDR1 is ENHRY and CDR2 is SYGVKD in the germline V gene. With 5 bases removed from V and 3 bases from J, the gap between germline ends came to 14 bases. The CDR3 sequence: CAISPSGPRYEQYF. CDR3 coding DNA: TGTGCCATCAGTCCATCAGGGCCCCGCTACGAGCAGTACTTC.

This clone was detected a few times. The chain combines TRBV18 with TRBJ1-2, with TRBD1 identical over 7 bases. Germline V CDR1 and CDR2: KGHSH, LQKENI. The CDR3 runs 14 residues. The J segment lost 9 bases and the V segment lost 3 bases, leaving 10 bases of the junction unmatched. The CDR3 region is CASSPSDRENSYTF. CDR3 bases: TGTGCCAGCTCACCCTCTGACAGGGAGAATAGCTACACCTTC.